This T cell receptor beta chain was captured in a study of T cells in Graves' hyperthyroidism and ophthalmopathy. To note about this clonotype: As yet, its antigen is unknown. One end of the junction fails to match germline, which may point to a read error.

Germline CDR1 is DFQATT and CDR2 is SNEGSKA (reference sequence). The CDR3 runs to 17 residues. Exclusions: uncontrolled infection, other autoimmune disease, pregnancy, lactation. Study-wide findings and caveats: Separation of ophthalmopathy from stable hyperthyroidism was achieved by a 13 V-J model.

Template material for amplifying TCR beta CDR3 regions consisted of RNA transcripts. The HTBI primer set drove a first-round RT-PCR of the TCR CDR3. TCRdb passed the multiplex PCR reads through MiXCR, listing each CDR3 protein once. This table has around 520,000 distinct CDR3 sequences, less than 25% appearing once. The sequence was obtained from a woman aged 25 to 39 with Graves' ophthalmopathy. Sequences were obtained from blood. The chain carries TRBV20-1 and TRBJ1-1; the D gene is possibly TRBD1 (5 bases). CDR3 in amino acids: CSARAPRQIRLGTEAFF. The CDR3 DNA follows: TGCAGTGCTAGAGCACCCCGACAGATCCGATTAGGTACTGAGGCTTTCTTT.